A selection of T cell receptor beta chains follows, all from one sample in a study of breast tumors, draining lymph nodes, adjacent tissues. TCRdb used MiXCR to reprocess the multiplex PCR reads, holding one entry per CDR3 protein. The sample includes approximately 300,000 distinct CDR3 sequences, 30% of them seen just once. The source material was axillary lymph node tissue. The receptors originated from a female donor with breast cancer. Some clones in this sample may be carry-over from other donors' samples. CDR3s include the opening cysteine and the closing phenylalanine or tryptophan. D genes are given only for firm matches. Some rows have no size entry. The others give once, few or many, or a class for an expanded clone.

j_call: TRBJ2-1; d_call: -; v_call: TRBV5-1; clone_size: many; cdr3_aa: CASSPIINNEQFF; cdr3_nt: TGCGCCAGCAGCCCGATCATCAACAATGAGCAGTTCTTC
j_call: TRBJ2-7; d_call: TRBD2; v_call: TRBV12-3/TRBV12-4; clone_size: many; cdr3_aa: CASSLGAWGGSFYEQYF; cdr3_nt: TGTGCCAGCAGTTTAGGTGCGTGGGGCGGGAGTTTCTACGAGCAGTACTTC
j_call: TRBJ2-3; d_call: -; v_call: TRBV20-1; clone_size: many; cdr3_aa: CSALRGLGTDTQYF; cdr3_nt: TGCAGTGCTCTACGGGGGTTGGGGACAGATACGCAGTATTTT
j_call: TRBJ2-5; d_call: TRBD2; v_call: TRBV27; clone_size: -; cdr3_aa: CASSLSTSLETQYF; cdr3_nt: TGTGCCAGCAGTTTATCGACTAGCTTGGAGACCCAGTACTTC
j_call: TRBJ2-5; d_call: -; v_call: TRBV7-9; clone_size: many; cdr3_aa: CASSDQGDPQETQYF; cdr3_nt: TGTGCCAGCAGCGACCAGGGAGATCCCCAAGAGACCCAGTACTTC
j_call: TRBJ2-7; d_call: -; v_call: TRBV9; clone_size: many; cdr3_aa: CASSVAQAGSYEQYF; cdr3_nt: TGTGCCAGCAGCGTAGCACAGGCAGGATCCTACGAGCAGTACTTC
j_call: TRBJ1-6; d_call: TRBD1; v_call: TRBV5-1; clone_size: many; cdr3_aa: CASSLGAGGRSPLHF; cdr3_nt: TGCGCCAGCAGCTTGGGCGCAGGGGGCAGGTCACCCCTCCACTTT
j_call: TRBJ1-2; d_call: TRBD1; v_call: TRBV4-3; clone_size: many; cdr3_aa: CASSQTGFSYTF; cdr3_nt: TGCGCCAGCAGCCAGACAGGGTTTAGCTACACCTTC
j_call: TRBJ1-5; d_call: -; v_call: TRBV10-1; clone_size: many; cdr3_aa: CASSDEGLQPQHF; cdr3_nt: TGCGCCAGCAGTGATGAAGGTTTGCAGCCCCAGCATTTT
j_call: TRBJ2-1; d_call: TRBD1; v_call: TRBV19; clone_size: many; cdr3_aa: CASSPEGGYEQFF; cdr3_nt: TGTGCCAGTAGTCCTGAAGGGGGCTATGAGCAGTTCTTC
j_call: TRBJ1-2; d_call: -; v_call: TRBV9; clone_size: many; cdr3_aa: CASSVSAVRVNYGYTF; cdr3_nt: TGTGCCAGCAGCGTATCAGCGGTTCGAGTCAACTATGGCTACACCTTC
j_call: TRBJ2-2; d_call: -; v_call: TRBV12-3/TRBV12-4; clone_size: many; cdr3_aa: CASSLWGDTGELFF; cdr3_nt: TGTGCCAGCAGTTTGTGGGGGGACACCGGGGAGCTGTTTTTT
j_call: TRBJ2-5; d_call: TRBD2; v_call: TRBV20-1; clone_size: many; cdr3_aa: CSADGGGWQETQYF; cdr3_nt: TGCAGTGCAGACGGGGGGGGATGGCAAGAGACCCAGTACTTC
j_call: TRBJ2-7; d_call: -; v_call: TRBV7-8; clone_size: once; cdr3_aa: CASSLVGVFGSYEQYF; cdr3_nt: TGTGCCAGCAGCTTAGTAGGTGTATTCGGCTCCTACGAGCAGTACTTC
j_call: TRBJ2-7; d_call: TRBD1; v_call: TRBV10-3; clone_size: many; cdr3_aa: CAINGQGRDEQYF; cdr3_nt: TGTGCCATCAACGGACAGGGCCGGGACGAGCAGTACTTC
j_call: TRBJ2-1; d_call: -; v_call: TRBV6-1; clone_size: few; cdr3_aa: CASTPLIAYNEQFF; cdr3_nt: TGTGCCAGCACACCGCTTATTGCTTACAATGAGCAGTTCTTC
j_call: TRBJ2-7; d_call: -; v_call: TRBV6-5; clone_size: many; cdr3_aa: CASSQRGPYEQYF; cdr3_nt: TGTGCCAGCAGTCAAAGGGGTCCCTACGAGCAGTACTTC
j_call: TRBJ2-7; d_call: -; v_call: TRBV6-6; clone_size: many; cdr3_aa: CASSYRGWAYEQYF; cdr3_nt: TGTGCCAGCAGTTACCGGGGTTGGGCCTACGAGCAGTACTTC
j_call: TRBJ2-1; d_call: -; v_call: TRBV7-9; clone_size: many; cdr3_aa: CASSPTGISGSTNEQFF; cdr3_nt: TGTGCCAGCAGCCCAACAGGGATTAGCGGGTCTACCAATGAGCAGTTCTTC
j_call: TRBJ2-1; d_call: TRBD2; v_call: TRBV12-3/TRBV12-4; clone_size: many; cdr3_aa: CASSLLAATIYNEQFF; cdr3_nt: TGTGCCAGCAGTTTACTAGCGGCAACCATCTACAATGAGCAGTTCTTC
j_call: TRBJ2-4; d_call: -; v_call: TRBV7-6; clone_size: many; cdr3_aa: CASSLGGGHRGAKNIQYF; cdr3_nt: TGTGCCAGCAGCTTAGGCGGGGGACACAGGGGGGCCAAAAACATTCAGTACTTC
j_call: TRBJ2-2; d_call: TRBD1; v_call: TRBV20-1; clone_size: many; cdr3_aa: CSARDPRTGDTGELFF; cdr3_nt: TGCAGTGCTAGAGATCCCCGAACAGGGGACACCGGGGAGCTGTTTTTT
j_call: TRBJ1-4; d_call: -; v_call: TRBV25-1; clone_size: -; cdr3_aa: CASIGQTNEKLFF; cdr3_nt: TGTGCCAGTATCGGACAGACTAATGAAAAACTGTTTTTT
j_call: TRBJ2-5; d_call: -; v_call: TRBV6-2/TRBV6-3; clone_size: few; cdr3_aa: CASRSSRETQYF; cdr3_nt: TGTGCCAGCCGGAGTAGTCGTGAGACCCAGTACTTC
j_call: TRBJ1-6; d_call: -; v_call: TRBV15; clone_size: -; cdr3_aa: CATSREGVGSNSPLHF; cdr3_nt: TGTGCCACCAGCAGAGAGGGGGTCGGATCCAATTCACCCCTCCACTTT
j_call: TRBJ2-6; d_call: -; v_call: TRBV20-1; clone_size: many; cdr3_aa: CSSWSTAGANVLTF; cdr3_nt: TGCAGTAGTTGGTCGACAGCAGGGGCCAACGTCCTGACTTTC
j_call: TRBJ2-5; d_call: -; v_call: TRBV19; clone_size: many; cdr3_aa: CASSGLTQETQYF; cdr3_nt: TGTGCCAGTAGCGGACTTACCCAAGAGACCCAGTACTTC
j_call: TRBJ1-2; d_call: -; v_call: TRBV19; clone_size: many; cdr3_aa: CASSPRDRSNYGYTF; cdr3_nt: TGTGCCAGTAGTCCGCGGGACCGCTCAAACTATGGCTACACCTTC
j_call: TRBJ2-7; d_call: -; v_call: TRBV20-1; clone_size: many; cdr3_aa: CSAIQNSYEQYF; cdr3_nt: TGCAGTGCTATTCAAAACTCCTACGAGCAGTACTTC